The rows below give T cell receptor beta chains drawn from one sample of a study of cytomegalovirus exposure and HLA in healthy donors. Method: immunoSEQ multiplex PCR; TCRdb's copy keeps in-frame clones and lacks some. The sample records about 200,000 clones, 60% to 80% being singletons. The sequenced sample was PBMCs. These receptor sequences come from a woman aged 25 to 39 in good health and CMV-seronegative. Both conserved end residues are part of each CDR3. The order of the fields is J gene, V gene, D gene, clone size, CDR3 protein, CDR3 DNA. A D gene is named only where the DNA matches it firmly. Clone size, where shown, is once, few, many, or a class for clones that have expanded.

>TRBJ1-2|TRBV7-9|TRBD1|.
CASSGLTGSNYGYTF
TGTGCCAGCAGCGGACTGACAGGGTCGAACTATGGCTACACCTTC
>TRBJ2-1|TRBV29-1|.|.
CSVVFAETTYNEQFF
TGCAGCGTTGTTTTTGCGGAAACAACCTACAATGAGCAGTTCTTC
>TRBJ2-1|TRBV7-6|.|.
CASSPSRGHEQFF
TGTGCCAGCAGCCCGAGCAGGGGCCATGAGCAGTTCTTC
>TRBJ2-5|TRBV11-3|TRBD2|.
CASSLGSGTGETQYF
TGTGCCAGCAGCTTGGGAAGCGGGACGGGGGAGACCCAGTACTTC
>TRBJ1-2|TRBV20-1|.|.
CSARGAGDYTF
TGCAGTGCTAGAGGGGCAGGGGACTACACCTTC
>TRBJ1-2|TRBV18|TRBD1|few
CASSPRDRLYGYTF
TGTGCCAGCTCACCAAGGGACAGGCTCTATGGCTACACCTTC
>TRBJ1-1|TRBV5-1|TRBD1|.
CASSTRDRGWDTEAFF
TGCGCCAGCAGCACCCGGGACAGGGGGTGGGACACTGAAGCTTTCTTT
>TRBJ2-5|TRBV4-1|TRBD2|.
CASSQKPVPAGKETQYF
TGCGCCAGCAGCCAAAAGCCCGTCCCAGCGGGGAAAGAGACCCAGTACTTC
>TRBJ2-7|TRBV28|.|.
CASSLFRAYEQYF
TGTGCCAGCAGCCTTTTCAGGGCCTACGAGCAGTACTTC
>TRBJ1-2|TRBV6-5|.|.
CASSYLGQVYGYTF
TGTGCCAGCAGTTACCTGGGACAAGTCTATGGCTACACCTTC
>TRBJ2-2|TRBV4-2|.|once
CASSQDNIKNTGELFF
TGTGCCAGCAGCCAAGACAACATCAAGAACACCGGGGAGCTGTTTTTT
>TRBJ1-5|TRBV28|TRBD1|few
CASSFLRQGDVINQPQHF
TGTGCCAGCAGTTTCCTCCGACAGGGCGACGTTATCAATCAGCCCCAGCATTTT
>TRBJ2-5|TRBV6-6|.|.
CASSYNRIQETQYF
TGTGCCAGCAGTTACAACAGGATACAAGAGACCCAGTACTTC
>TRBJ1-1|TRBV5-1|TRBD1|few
CASSLGQGAVEAFF
TGCGCCAGCAGCTTGGGACAGGGGGCGGTTGAAGCTTTCTTT
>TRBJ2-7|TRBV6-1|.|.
CASSAVARAYEQYF
TGTGCCAGCAGTGCTGTGGCGCGGGCCTACGAGCAGTACTTC
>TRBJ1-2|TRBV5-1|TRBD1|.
CASSPSDRGQSTF
TGCGCCAGCAGCCCAAGCGACAGGGGGCAAAGCACCTTC
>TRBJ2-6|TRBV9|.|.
CASSPRQSSGANVLTF
TGTGCCAGCAGCCCCCGACAGAGCTCTGGGGCCAACGTCCTGACTTTC
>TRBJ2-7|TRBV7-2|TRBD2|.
CASSLGGRDYEQYF
TGTGCCAGCAGCTTAGGCGGGAGGGACTACGAGCAGTACTTC
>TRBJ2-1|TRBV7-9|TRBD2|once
CASSREGLAETNEQFF
TGTGCCAGCAGCCGCGAAGGACTAGCGGAGACCAATGAGCAGTTCTTC
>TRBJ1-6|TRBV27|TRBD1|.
CASSALQGQTYSSYNSPLHF
TGTGCCAGCAGTGCCCTGCAGGGACAGACATACAGCTCCTATAATTCACCCCTCCACTTT
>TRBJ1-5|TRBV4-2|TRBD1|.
CASSQGVGTGNRVPQHF
TGTGCCAGCAGCCAGGGAGTGGGGACAGGGAATAGGGTGCCCCAGCATTTT
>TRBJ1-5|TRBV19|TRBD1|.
CASCHSAGGHQPQHF
TGTGCCAGTTGCCATTCGGCAGGGGGTCATCAGCCCCAGCATTTT
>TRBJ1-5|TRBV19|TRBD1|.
CASSIGTGGHQPQHF
TGTGCCAGTAGTATTGGGACAGGAGGCCATCAGCCCCAGCATTTT
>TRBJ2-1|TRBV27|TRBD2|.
CASSYGGAPYNEQFF
TGTGCCAGCAGTTACGGGGGGGCCCCCTACAATGAGCAGTTCTTC
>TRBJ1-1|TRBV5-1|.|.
CASSPNRVGTEAFF
TGCGCCAGCAGCCCCAACAGGGTGGGCACTGAAGCTTTCTTT
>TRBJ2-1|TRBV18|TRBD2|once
CASSPLGLAGVGNEQFF
TGTGCCAGCTCACCCTTGGGACTAGCGGGGGTAGGGAATGAGCAGTTCTTC
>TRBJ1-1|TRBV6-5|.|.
CASSENYLSEAFF
TGTGCCAGCAGTGAAAACTACCTTAGTGAAGCTTTCTTT
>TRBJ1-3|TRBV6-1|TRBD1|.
CASRIEGGLGNTTYF
TGTGCCAGTCGAATCGAAGGGGGCCTCGGAAACACCACATATTTT
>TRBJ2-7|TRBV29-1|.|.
CSIGGGRSYEQYF
TGCAGCATCGGAGGAGGGCGCTCCTACGAGCAGTACTTC
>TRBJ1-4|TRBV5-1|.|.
CASSLASDITEKLFF
TGCGCCAGCAGCTTGGCCAGTGACATAACTGAAAAACTGTTTTTT
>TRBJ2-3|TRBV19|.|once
CASSIQFSSTDTQYF
TGTGCCAGTAGTATACAGTTCTCTAGCACAGATACGCAGTATTTT
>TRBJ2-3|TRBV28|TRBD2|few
CASIKGPSGRTLDTQYF
TGTGCCAGCATCAAGGGGCCTAGCGGGAGAACCTTGGATACGCAGTATTTT
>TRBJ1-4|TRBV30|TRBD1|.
CASNGLGQGGEKLFF
TGTGCCAGCAATGGACTCGGACAGGGAGGTGAAAAACTGTTTTTT
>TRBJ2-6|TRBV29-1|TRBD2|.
CSVKSSGRPGANVLTF
TGCAGCGTAAAGTCCAGCGGGAGGCCTGGGGCCAACGTCCTGACTTTC
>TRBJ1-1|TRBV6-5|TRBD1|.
CASMAGQGTEAFF
TGTGCCAGCATGGCGGGACAGGGGACTGAAGCTTTCTTT
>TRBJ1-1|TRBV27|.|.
CASSPHRSMNTEAFF
TGTGCCAGCAGTCCGCACAGGAGTATGAACACTGAAGCTTTCTTT
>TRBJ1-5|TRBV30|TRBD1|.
CAWSATRTGGISNQPQHF
TGTGCCTGGAGTGCAACGAGGACAGGGGGAATTAGCAATCAGCCCCAGCATTTT
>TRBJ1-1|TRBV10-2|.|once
CASRQVSTEAFF
TGCGCCAGCAGACAAGTTTCCACTGAAGCTTTCTTT
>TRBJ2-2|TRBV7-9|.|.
CSSSSPSGAYTGELFF
TGTTCCAGCAGCTCCCCCAGCGGAGCCTACACCGGGGAGCTGTTTTTT
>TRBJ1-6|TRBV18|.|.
CASSGTPGPLHF
TGTGCCAGCTCTGGGACTCCCGGACCCCTCCACTTT
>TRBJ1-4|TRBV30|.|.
CAWSVSGGEKLSF
TGTGCCTGGAGTGTTTCGGGGGGCGAAAAACTGTCTTTT
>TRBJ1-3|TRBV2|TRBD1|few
CASSVPRDRGFNGGNTIYF
TGTGCCAGCAGTGTTCCCCGGGACAGGGGGTTCAACGGCGGAAACACCATATATTTT
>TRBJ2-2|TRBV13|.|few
CASSFRGAIIDGELFF
TGTGCCAGCAGCTTTCGGGGGGCGATAATTGACGGGGAGCTGTTTTTT
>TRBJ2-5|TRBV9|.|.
CASSVGGAGAETQYF
TGTGCCAGCAGCGTAGGCGGGGCGGGGGCAGAGACCCAGTACTTC
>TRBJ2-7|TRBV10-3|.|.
CAISELWAGYEQYF
TGTGCCATCAGTGAGTTGTGGGCAGGCTACGAGCAGTACTTC
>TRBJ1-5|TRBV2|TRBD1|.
CASRLRTGLGPQHF
TGTGCCAGCAGGTTGAGGACAGGCCTCGGGCCCCAGCATTTT
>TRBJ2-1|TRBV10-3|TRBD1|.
CAITRQGYNEQFF
TGTGCCATCACCCGACAGGGTTACAATGAGCAGTTCTTC
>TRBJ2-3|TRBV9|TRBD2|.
CASSVVSGRSTDTQYF
TGTGCCAGCAGCGTAGTTAGCGGGCGTAGCACAGATACGCAGTATTTT
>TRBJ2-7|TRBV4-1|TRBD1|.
CASSPKGQQSYEQYF
TGCGCCAGCAGCCCAAAGGGACAGCAATCCTACGAGCAGTACTTC
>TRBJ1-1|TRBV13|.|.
CASSSQGNTEAFF
TGTGCCAGCAGCTCACAGGGGAACACTGAAGCTTTCTTT
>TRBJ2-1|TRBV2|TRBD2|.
CASSPSGASYNEQFF
TGTGCCAGCAGCCCTAGCGGGGCTTCCTACAATGAGCAGTTCTTC
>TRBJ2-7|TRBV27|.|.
CASSQLAGQRFYEQYF
TGTGCCAGCAGCCAGTTAGCAGGACAGAGATTCTACGAGCAGTACTTC
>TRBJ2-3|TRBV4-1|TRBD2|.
CASSQLAGVVNTQYF
TGCGCCAGCAGCCAACTAGCGGGAGTAGTGAATACGCAGTATTTT